This TCR beta chain is drawn from a study of CD8 T cells in Susac syndrome. Random hexamers were used to reverse transcribe an amount of about 0.5 to 1 ug RNA. TCRdb redid the calling of the immunoSEQ multiplex PCR reads with MiXCR, one entry per CDR3 protein. Found here are more than 200,000 distinct CDR3 sequences, more than 85% of them singletons; the top ten hold roughly 0.13%. Trimming took off 6 bases at V and 0 bases at J, with 14 bases between the two ends. CDR1 is SGHTA and CDR2 is FQGNSA in the germline V gene. CDR3 length: 15 residues. Sequencing targeted TCR beta in blood CD8+ and CD4+ T cells.

This TCR derives from a human donor with multiple sclerosis. Sample: CD8+ T cells from PBMCs. The chain has TRBV7-2 and TRBJ1-1; D possibly corresponds to TRBD1 (5 bases). CDR3 region: CASSPHRQMNTEAFF. The CDR3 nucleotides read TGTGCCAGCAGTCCACACCGACAGATGAACACTGAAGCTTTCTTT.